The T cell receptor beta chain described here comes from a study of regulatory T cells in long-lasting Graves disease. CDR1 and CDR2 (germline): LGHNA, YNFKEQ. This CDR3 contains 15 residues. V was pared by 2 bases and J by 3 bases, with 4 bases of the junction left unmatched. Described time point: newly diagnosed GD, antithyroid drugs for less than 3 months. PBMCs were the source of the RNA used for TCR sequencing. An endocrinology department in Xi'an, China, supplied the patients. EDTA tubes collected roughly 9 milliliters of peripheral blood. This clonotype was found a few times. The TCR beta library used iRepertoire HTBI primers with Arm-PCR amplification of CDR3. In TCRdb, the multiplex PCR reads were re-called with MiXCR into one record per CDR3 protein. The sample has hundreds of thousands of distinct CDR3 sequences; roughly 15% are singletons. This sample was also put to use in a study of T cells in Graves' hyperthyroidism and ophthalmopathy. That paper states: Peripheral blood also featured most of the thyroid clonotypes expanded above 0.001. A model of 13 V-J pairs discriminated ophthalmopathy from stable hyperthyroidism.

This clonotype was sampled from a woman aged 25 to 39 with Graves disease. The V gene is TRBV4-2, the J gene TRBJ1-1; 9 bases are shared with TRBD1. Here the sequenced sample was peripheral blood mononuclear cells (PBMCs), taken at new diagnosis, from a patient treated with antithyroid drugs. Here the CDR3 DNA reads TGTGCCAGCAGCCAATCGACAGGGGGGGACACTGAAGCTTTCTTT. This gives the protein CASSQSTGGDTEAFF.